The 12 T cell receptor beta chains below were found in one sample sequenced in a study of OX40 agonist ivuxolimab in advanced cancers. The repertoire was sequenced with immunoSEQ multiplex PCR; TCRdb's copy has only in-frame clones and lacks some. Altogether 80,000 to 95,000 clones are present, nearly 90% being singletons, with the ten largest covering around 0.7%. This specimen was CD4+ or CD8+ T cells sorted from blood, taken in a trial of the OX40 agonist ivuxolimab. The origin of the receptors is an adult with an advanced solid tumor such as melanoma, head and neck, liver or kidney cancer.

This CDR3 is CAWSLRPGNTIYF. Written as DNA, the CDR3 is TGTGCCTGGAGTCTGCGGCCTGGAAACACCATATATTTT. The V gene is TRBV30, the J gene TRBJ1-3; D remains unclear. This CDR3 comprises 13 residues. V shed 2 bases and J shed 2 bases, with 7 bases lying between them. Germline CDR1 is GTSNPN and CDR2 is SVGIG (reference sequence).

The chain recombines TRBV19 with TRBJ1-1; TRBD1 might be the D (5 bases). Germline lookup yields CDR1 LNHDA and CDR2 SQIVND (reference sequence). The CDR3 sequence is 13 residues long. V was cut by 6 bases and J by 0 bases, with 8 bases left in between. This chain's CDR3 is CASSRQMNTEAFF. The CDR3 DNA sequence: TGTGCCAGTAGCCGACAGATGAACACTGAAGCTTTCTTT.

The J gene is TRBJ2-1, the V gene TRBV2, with D possibly being TRBD1 (5 bases). CDR1 and CDR2 (germline): SNHLY, FYNNEI. Trimming pared 3 bases from V and 2 bases from J, leaving 5 bases between. CDR3 size: 13 residues. The CDR3: CASSETAYNEQFF. CDR3 DNA sequence: TGTGCCAGCAGTGAGACAGCCTACAATGAGCAGTTCTTC.

V and J are TRBV6-1 and TRBJ2-5, with D possibly matching TRBD2 (5 bases). The length of the CDR3 is 15 residues. CDR1 and CDR2 from the germline V gene are MNHNS and SASEGT. Trimming stripped 6 bases from V and 1 base from J, with 15 bases between. For the CDR3, the DNA is TGTGCCAGCAGAAAAAAAAACGGGGTCCAAGAGACCCAGTACTTC. This gives the protein CASRKKNGVQETQYF.

J is TRBJ2-5 and V is TRBV7-2; 7 bases map to TRBD2. The CDR3 is 16 residues long. Germline values: CDR1 SGHTA, CDR2 FQGNSA. V lost 5 bases, J lost 4 bases, and 13 bases stayed unmatched. Here the CDR3 reads CASSQLGRGTGETQYF. Written as DNA, the CDR3 is TGTGCCAGCAGCCAATTAGGGCGGGGGACGGGAGAGACCCAGTACTTC.

V is TRBV9 and J is TRBJ2-1; TRBD2 matches at 13 bases. CDR3 size: 15 residues. Germline-derived CDR1 and CDR2 are SGDLS and YYNGEE. Germline trimming cut 3 bases from V and 6 bases from J; bases unmatched to any gene: 3. The CDR3 loop reads CASSGTSGRSNEQFF. The DNA of the CDR3 is TGTGCCAGCAGCGGGACTAGCGGGAGATCCAATGAGCAGTTCTTC.

The chain combines TRBV7-2 with TRBJ1-2; maybe TRBD1 (6 bases). CDR1 is SGHTA, CDR2 FQGNSA, per germline. Deletions cut 5 bases from V and 7 bases from J, with 11 bases between. The CDR3 is made up of 12 amino acids. The CDR3 DNA reads as TGTGCCAGCAGCCCAGGGGCGGGTGGCTACACCTTC. Amino acid sequence: CASSPGAGGYTF.

This chain uses TRBV10-3 with TRBJ2-6; D ambiguous. Germline CDR1 is ENHRY and CDR2 is SYGVKD. Trimming cost V 3 bases and J 0 bases, with 9 bases left between them. CDR3 length equals 16 residues. The CDR3 nucleotides are TGTGCCATCAGTGATTACGGCCCCTCTGGGGCCAACGTCCTGACTTTC. Its translation is CAISDYGPSGANVLTF.

The chain recombines TRBV6-6 with TRBJ2-1; 10 bases are shared with TRBD2. J lost 6 bases, V lost 6 bases, and 11 bases had no gene match. The CDR3 is 16 amino acids. CDR1 is MNHNY, CDR2 SVGAGI, per germline (reference sequence). This CDR3 reads CASRTSLAGVGNEQFF. In DNA form, the CDR3 reads TGTGCCAGCAGAACCTCCCTAGCGGGAGTGGGCAATGAGCAGTTCTTC.

The chain carries TRBV6-4 and TRBJ2-3; 8 positions agree with TRBD2. Trimming at V came to 9 bases and at J to 3 bases, leaving 14 bases not matched to a gene. This CDR3 has 16 residues. Germline lookup yields CDR1 MRHNA and CDR2 SNTAGT. The CDR3 nucleotides read TGTGCCAGTCCCCCCTTTAGCGGGAAGGGGACAGATACGCAGTATTTT. It encodes CASPPFSGKGTDTQYF.

This clone was seen only once. V gene TRBV2 combines with J gene TRBJ1-5, with a tentative D call TRBD1 (5 bases). Trimming left V 6 bases short and J 6 bases short, with 18 bases between. Germline V gene lookup returns CDR1 SNHLY and CDR2 FYNNEI. This CDR3 spans 15 amino acids. CDR3 DNA: TGTGCCAGCAGCCTCCGGGACTCCGGAGGTCAGCCCCAGCATTTT. Its protein product is CASSLRDSGGQPQHF.

V is TRBV6-6 and J is TRBJ1-4; D ambiguous. In germline, CDR1 is MNHNY, CDR2 SVGAGI (reference sequence). V dropped 6 bases and J dropped 7 bases, with 15 bases sitting between them. The CDR3 covers 14 residues. The CDR3 DNA is TGTGCCAGCAGACCCACGAGGATTGGTGAAAAACTGTTTTTT. This gives the protein CASRPTRIGEKLFF.